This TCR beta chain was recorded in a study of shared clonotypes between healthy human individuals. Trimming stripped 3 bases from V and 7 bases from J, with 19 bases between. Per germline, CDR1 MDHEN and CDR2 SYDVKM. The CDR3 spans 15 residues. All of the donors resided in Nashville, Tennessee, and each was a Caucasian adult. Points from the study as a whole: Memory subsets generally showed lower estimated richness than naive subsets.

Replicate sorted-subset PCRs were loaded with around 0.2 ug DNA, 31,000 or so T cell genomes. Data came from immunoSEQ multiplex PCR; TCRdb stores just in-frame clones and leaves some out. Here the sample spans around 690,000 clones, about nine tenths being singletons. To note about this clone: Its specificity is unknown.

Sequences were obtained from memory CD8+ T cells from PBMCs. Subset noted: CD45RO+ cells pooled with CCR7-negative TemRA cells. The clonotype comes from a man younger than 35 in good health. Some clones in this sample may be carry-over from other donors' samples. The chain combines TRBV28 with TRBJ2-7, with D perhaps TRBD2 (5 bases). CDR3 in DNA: TGTGCCAGCAGTTTTGAGGGAGACACGGGCTTTGAGCAGTACTTC. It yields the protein CASSFEGDTGFEQYF.